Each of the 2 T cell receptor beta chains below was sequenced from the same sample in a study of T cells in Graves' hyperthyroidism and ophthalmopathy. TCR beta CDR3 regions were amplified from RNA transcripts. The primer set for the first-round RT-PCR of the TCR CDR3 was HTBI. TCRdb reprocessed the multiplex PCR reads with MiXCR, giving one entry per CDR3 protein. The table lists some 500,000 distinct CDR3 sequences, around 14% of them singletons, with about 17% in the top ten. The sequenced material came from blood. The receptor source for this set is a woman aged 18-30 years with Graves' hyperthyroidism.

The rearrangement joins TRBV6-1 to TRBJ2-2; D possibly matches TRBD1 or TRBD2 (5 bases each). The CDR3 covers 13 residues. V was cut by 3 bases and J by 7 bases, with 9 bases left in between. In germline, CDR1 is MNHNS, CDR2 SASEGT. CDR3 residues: CASSDGAGGELFF. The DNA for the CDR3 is TGTGCCAGCAGTGACGGGGCAGGCGGGGAGCTGTTTTTT.

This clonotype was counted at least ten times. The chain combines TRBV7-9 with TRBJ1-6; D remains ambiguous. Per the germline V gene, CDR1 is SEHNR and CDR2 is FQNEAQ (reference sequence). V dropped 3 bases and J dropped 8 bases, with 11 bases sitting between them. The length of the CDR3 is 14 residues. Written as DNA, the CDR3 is TGTGCCAGCAGCTTCCGTACAGAAGATTCACCCCTCCACTTT. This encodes CASSFRTEDSPLHF. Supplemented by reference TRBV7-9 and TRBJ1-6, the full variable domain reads DTGVSQNPRHKITKRGQNVTFRCDPISEHNRLYWYRQTLGQGPEFLTYFQNEAQLEKSRLLSDRFSAERPKGSFSTLEIQRTEQGDSAMYLCASSFRTEDSPLHFGNGTRLTVT.